The T cell receptor beta chain described here comes from a study of T cells in Graves' hyperthyroidism and ophthalmopathy. Study observations and caveats: Ophthalmopathy was identified by the model a median around 6.3 months ahead of onset.

TCR beta CDR3 regions were amplified from RNA. The study used the HTBI primer set for a first-round RT-PCR of the TCR CDR3. TCRdb reanalysed the multiplex PCR reads using MiXCR and keeps one entry per CDR3 protein. The sample carries about 600,000 distinct CDR3 sequences, 12% to 15% recorded once. There are many counts of this clonotype. Its antigen is currently unknown. This CDR3 comprises 15 residues. The V gene end was trimmed by 6 bases and the J gene end by 8 bases; junction bases not matched to a gene: 11. In germline, CDR1 is MNHEY, CDR2 SMNVEV (reference sequence). This sequence was found in a woman aged 18-29 years with Graves' ophthalmopathy. V gene TRBV27 combines with J gene TRBJ1-2; 11 bases fit TRBD1. The sequenced sample was blood. CDR3 protein: CASSPGQGALKGYTF. For the CDR3, the DNA is TGTGCCAGCAGCCCAGGACAGGGGGCTTTGAAAGGCTACACCTTC.